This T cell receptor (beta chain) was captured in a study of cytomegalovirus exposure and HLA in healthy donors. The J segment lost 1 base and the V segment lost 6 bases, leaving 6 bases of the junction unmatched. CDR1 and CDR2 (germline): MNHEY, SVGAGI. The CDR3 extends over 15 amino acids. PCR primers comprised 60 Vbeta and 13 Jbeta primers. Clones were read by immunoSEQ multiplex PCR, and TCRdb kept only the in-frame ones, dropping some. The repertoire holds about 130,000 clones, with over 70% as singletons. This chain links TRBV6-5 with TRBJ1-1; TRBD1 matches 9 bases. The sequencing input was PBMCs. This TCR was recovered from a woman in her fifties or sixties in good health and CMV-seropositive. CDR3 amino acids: CASRFTGGGNTEAFF. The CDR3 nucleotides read TGTGCCAGCAGATTTACAGGGGGCGGGAACACTGAAGCTTTCTTT.